This T cell receptor (beta chain) was sequenced for a study of CXCR3-negative and CXCR3-positive naive CD8 T cells. General observations from the study: Upon cryopreservation, CXCR3 expression partially decreased, and most assays used fresh PBMCs. CXCR3-expressing naive cells carried TRB CDR3s more hydrophobic than those of CXCR3-negative naive cells.

This clonotype is deemed medium-sized by its frequency. Antigen specificity is unknown. The CDR3 is 15 residues long. Germline CDR1 reads SGHRS; CDR2 reads YFSETQ. The authors prepared UMI-labeled TRB cDNA libraries by 5' RACE. From the 5' RACE reads, TCRdb lists one entry per CDR3 protein and no DNA. The repertoire table contains roughly 6,000 distinct CDR3 sequences. The rearrangement links TRBV5-1 to TRBJ2-3; TCRdb's D call of TRBD2 is untestable without DNA. The TCR comes from a human donor in good health. Some clones in this sample may be carry-over from other donors' samples. What was sequenced was naive CXCR3+ CD8+ T cells from blood. The subset here: CD45RO-CCR7+CD27+CD95- naive CD8+ T cells expressing CXCR3 (TNR3+). The CDR3 reads CASSREGVTTDTQYF.